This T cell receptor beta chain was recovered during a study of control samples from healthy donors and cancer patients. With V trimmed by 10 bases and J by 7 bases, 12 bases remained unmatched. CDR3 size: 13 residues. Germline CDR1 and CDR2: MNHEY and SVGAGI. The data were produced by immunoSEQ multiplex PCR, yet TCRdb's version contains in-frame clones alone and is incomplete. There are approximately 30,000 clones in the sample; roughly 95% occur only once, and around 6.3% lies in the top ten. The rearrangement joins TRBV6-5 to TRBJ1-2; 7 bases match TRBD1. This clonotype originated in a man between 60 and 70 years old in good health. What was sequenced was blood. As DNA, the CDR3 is TGTGCCACCTTAGAGACAGGGCGAGGTGGCTACACCTTC. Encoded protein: CATLETGRGGYTF.